This T cell receptor beta chain was documented in a study of T cells in Graves' hyperthyroidism and ophthalmopathy. Study in general: Once the initial diagnosis was made, peripheral blood was obtained before any treatment.

This clonotype was recorded many times. Its antigen is not known. The CDR3 consists of 15 residues. J gave up 4 bases and V 6 bases, and 7 bases lay outside the gene matches. Hyperthyroidism of Graves' type that showed no ophthalmopathy progression within 18 months was stable. The PBMCs were sourced from fresh peripheral blood (approximately 9 ml). It was RNA transcripts that yielded the amplified TCR beta CDR3 regions. In the first-round RT-PCR of the TCR CDR3, the HTBI primer set was used. Each CDR3 protein gets one entry after TCRdb re-called the multiplex PCR reads with MiXCR. The sample records roughly 720,000 distinct CDR3 sequences, 15% to 20% being singletons. General study findings and limits: Expanded thyroid clonotypes (above 0.001) were mostly also found in blood.

Sequencing was performed on blood. This receptor was taken from a man aged 45-65 years with Graves' hyperthyroidism. V gene TRBV12-3 or TRBV12-4 combines with J gene TRBJ2-7, with TRBD2 matching 12 bases. CDR3 in DNA: TGTGCCAGCAGCCTAGCGGGAGGGCAGCTGTACGAGCAGTACTTC. Residues: CASSLAGGQLYEQYF.